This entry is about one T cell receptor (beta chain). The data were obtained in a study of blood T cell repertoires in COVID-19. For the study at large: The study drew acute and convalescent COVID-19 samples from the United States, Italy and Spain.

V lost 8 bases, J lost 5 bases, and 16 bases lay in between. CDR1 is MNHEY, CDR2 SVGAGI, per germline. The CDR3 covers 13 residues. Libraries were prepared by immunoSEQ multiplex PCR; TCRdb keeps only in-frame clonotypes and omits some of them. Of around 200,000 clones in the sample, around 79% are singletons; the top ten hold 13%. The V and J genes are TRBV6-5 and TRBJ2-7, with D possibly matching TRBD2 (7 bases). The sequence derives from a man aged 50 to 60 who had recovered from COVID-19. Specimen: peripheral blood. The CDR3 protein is CASGGASVDEQYF. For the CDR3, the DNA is TGTGCCAGCGGGGGGGCTAGCGTGGACGAGCAGTACTTC.